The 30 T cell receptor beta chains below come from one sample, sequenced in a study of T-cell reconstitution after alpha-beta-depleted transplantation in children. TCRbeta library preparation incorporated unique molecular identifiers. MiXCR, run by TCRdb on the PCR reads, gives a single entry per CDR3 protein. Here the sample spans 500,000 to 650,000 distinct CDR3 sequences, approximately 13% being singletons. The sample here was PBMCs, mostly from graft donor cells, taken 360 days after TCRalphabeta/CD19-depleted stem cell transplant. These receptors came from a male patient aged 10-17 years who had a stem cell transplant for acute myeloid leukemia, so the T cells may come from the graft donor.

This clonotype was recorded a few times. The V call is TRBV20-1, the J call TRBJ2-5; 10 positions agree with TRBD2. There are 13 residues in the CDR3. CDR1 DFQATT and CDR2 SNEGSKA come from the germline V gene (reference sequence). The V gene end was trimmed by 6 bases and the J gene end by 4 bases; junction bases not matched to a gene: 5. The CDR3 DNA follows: TGCAGTGCGTCGGGACTAGCGCTAGAGACCCAGTACTTC. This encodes CSASGLALETQYF.

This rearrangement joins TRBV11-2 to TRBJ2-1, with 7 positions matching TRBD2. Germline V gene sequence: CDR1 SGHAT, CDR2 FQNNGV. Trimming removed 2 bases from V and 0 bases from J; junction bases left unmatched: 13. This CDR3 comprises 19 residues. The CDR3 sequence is CASSLYRLGEGGSYNEQFF. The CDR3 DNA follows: TGTGCCAGCAGCTTATACCGGCTCGGGGAGGGCGGCTCCTACAATGAGCAGTTCTTC.

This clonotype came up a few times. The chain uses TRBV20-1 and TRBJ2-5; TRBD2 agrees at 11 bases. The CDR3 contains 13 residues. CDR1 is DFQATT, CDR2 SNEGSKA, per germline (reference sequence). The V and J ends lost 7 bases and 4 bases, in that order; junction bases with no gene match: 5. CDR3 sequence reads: CSGSGRAGETQYF. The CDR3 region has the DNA TGCAGTGGTAGCGGGAGGGCCGGAGAGACCCAGTACTTC.

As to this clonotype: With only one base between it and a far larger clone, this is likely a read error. The CDR3 is CASSMGQETQYF. Here the CDR3 DNA reads TGCGCCAGCAGCATGGGGCAAGAGACCCAGTACTTC. The genes are TRBV4-3 and TRBJ2-5; no clear D. This CDR3 has 12 residues. Trimming took 5 bases from V and 2 from J, leaving 6 bases between them. The germline CDR1 and CDR2 sequences are LGHNA and YSLEER.

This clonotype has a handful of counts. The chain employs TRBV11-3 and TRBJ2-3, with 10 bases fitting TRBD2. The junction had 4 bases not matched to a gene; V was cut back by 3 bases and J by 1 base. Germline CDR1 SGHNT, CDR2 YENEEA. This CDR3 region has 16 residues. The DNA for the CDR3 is TGTGCCAGCAGCTTCGAAACTAGCGGGGGCACAGATACGCAGTATTTT. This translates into CASSFETSGGTDTQYF.

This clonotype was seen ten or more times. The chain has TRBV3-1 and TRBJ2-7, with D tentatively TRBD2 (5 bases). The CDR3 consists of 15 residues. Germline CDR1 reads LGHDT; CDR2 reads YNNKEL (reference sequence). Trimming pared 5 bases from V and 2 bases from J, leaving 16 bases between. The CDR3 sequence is CASSDHGVSTYEQYF. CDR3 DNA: TGTGCCAGCAGCGACCACGGGGTTTCAACCTACGAGCAGTACTTC.

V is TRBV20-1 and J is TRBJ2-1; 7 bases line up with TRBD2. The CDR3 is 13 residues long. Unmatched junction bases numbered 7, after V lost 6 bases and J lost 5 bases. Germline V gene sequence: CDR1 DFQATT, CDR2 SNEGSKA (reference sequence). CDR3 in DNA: TGCAGTGCCCCAGGACTAGTCCACAATGAGCAGTTCTTC. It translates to CSAPGLVHNEQFF.

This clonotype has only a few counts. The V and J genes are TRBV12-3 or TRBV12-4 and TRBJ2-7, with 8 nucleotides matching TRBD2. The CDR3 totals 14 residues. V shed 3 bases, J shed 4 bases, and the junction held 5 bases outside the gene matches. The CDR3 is CASSFKRELYEQYF. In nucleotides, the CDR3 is TGTGCCAGCAGTTTTAAGCGGGAGTTATACGAGCAGTACTTC.

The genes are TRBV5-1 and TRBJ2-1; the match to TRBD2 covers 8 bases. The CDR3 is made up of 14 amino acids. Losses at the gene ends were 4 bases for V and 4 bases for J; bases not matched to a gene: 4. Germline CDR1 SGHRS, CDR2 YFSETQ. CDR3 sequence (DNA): TGCGCCAGCAGCACGACGGGAGGGTACAATGAGCAGTTCTTC. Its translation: CASSTTGGYNEQFF.

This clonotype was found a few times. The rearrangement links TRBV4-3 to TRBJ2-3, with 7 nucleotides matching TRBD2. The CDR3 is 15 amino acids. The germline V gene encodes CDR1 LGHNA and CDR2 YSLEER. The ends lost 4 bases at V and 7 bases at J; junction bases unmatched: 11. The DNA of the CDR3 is TGCGCCAGCAGCCCTTTAGCGGGTATAACGAATACGCAGTATTTT. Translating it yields CASSPLAGITNTQYF.

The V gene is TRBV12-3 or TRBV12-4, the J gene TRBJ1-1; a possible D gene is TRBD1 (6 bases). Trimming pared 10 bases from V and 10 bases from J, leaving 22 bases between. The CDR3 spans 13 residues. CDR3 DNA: TGTGCCATCGGCCGGGACATACTGAAAGGAGCTTTCTTT. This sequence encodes CAIGRDILKGAFF.

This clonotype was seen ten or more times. This CDR3 reads CASSLPEGLNEQYF. CDR3 sequence (DNA): TGTGCCAGCAGTTTACCGGAGGGCCTTAACGAGCAGTACTTC. This chain joins TRBV28 and TRBJ2-7; the D gene is possibly TRBD2 (6 bases). This CDR3 has 14 residues. The germline CDR1 and CDR2 sequences are MDHEN and SYDVKM. V dropped 2 bases and J dropped 5 bases, with 13 bases sitting between them.

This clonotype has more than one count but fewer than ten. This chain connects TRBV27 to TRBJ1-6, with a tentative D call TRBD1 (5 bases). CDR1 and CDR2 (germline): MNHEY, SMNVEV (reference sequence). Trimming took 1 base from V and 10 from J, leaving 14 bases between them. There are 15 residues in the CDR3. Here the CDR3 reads CASSLLEGLGSPLHF. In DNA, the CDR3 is TGTGCCAGCAGTTTATTAGAGGGGTTGGGGTCACCCCTCCACTTT.

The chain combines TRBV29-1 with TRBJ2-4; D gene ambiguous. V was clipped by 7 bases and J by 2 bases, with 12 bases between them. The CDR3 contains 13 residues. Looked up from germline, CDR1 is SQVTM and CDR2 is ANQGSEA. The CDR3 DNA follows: TGCAGCGCCTCGACCGCGACCAAAAACATTCAGTACTTC. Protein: CSASTATKNIQYF.

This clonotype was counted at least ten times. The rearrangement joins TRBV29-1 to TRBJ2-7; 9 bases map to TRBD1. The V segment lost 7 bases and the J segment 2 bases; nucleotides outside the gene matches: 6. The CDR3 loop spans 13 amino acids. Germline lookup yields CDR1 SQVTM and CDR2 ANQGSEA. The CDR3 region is CSAEGQGPYEQYF. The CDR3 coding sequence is TGCAGCGCCGAGGGACAGGGACCCTACGAGCAGTACTTC.

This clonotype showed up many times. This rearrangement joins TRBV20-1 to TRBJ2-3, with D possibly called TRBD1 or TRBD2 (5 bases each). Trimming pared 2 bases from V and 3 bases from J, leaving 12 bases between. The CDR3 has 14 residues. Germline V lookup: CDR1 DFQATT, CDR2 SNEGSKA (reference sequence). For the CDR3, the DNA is TGCAGTGCTAGACCGGGACGGGCGACAGATACGCAGTATTTT. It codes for CSARPGRATDTQYF.

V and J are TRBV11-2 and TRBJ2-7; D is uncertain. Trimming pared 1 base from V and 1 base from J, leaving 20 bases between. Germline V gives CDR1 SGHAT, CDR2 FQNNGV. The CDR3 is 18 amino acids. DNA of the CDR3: TGTGCCAGCAGCTTAGTACTTGCGGCCCCTTCCCTTTCCTACGAGCAGTACTTC. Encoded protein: CASSLVLAAPSLSYEQYF.

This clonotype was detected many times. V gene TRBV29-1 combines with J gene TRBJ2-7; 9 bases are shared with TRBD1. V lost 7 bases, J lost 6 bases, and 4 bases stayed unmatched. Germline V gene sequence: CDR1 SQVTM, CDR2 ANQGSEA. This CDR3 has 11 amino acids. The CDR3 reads CSGGTGSEQYF. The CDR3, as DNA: TGCAGCGGAGGGACAGGGAGCGAGCAGTACTTC.

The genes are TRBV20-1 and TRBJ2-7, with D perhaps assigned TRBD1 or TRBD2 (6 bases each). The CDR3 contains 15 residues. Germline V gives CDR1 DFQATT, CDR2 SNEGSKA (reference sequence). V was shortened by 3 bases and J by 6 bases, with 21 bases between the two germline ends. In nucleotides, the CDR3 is TGCAGTGCTAGTCTAAACCAGGGGTTTAGCGGCGAGCAGTACTTC. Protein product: CSASLNQGFSGEQYF.

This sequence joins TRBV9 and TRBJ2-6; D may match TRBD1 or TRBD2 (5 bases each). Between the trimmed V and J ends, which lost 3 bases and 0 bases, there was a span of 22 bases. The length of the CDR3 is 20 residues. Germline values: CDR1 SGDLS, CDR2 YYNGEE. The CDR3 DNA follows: TGTGCCAGCAGCGGGGGGACCGTCCTTCTACCTAGCTCTGGGGCCAACGTCCTGACTTTC. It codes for CASSGGTVLLPSSGANVLTF.

CDR3 loop: CASSQDRTGLAGEDGEQYF. DNA of the CDR3: TGTGCCAGCAGCCAAGATAGGACCGGACTAGCGGGAGAGGACGGTGAGCAGTACTTC. The chain couples TRBV4-2 to TRBJ2-7; 13 bases fit TRBD2. CDR1 and CDR2 from the germline V gene are LGHNA and YNFKEQ. There are 19 residues in the CDR3. Trimming cost V 0 bases and J 7 bases; bases outside gene matches: 15.

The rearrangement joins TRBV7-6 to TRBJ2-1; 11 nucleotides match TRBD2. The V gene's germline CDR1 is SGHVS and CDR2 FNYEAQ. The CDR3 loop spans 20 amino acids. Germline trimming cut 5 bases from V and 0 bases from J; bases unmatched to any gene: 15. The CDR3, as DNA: TGTGCCAGCAGCCCGAAAACTAGACTAGCGGGAAGGAGCTCCTACAATGAGCAGTTCTTC. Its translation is CASSPKTRLAGRSSYNEQFF. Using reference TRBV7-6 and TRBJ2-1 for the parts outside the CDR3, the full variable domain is GAGVSQSPRYKVTKRGQDVALRCDPISGHVSLYWYRQALGQGPEFLTYFNYEAQQDKSGLPNDRFSAERPEGSISTLTIQRTEQRDSAMYRCASSPKTRLAGRSSYNEQFFGPGTRLTVL.

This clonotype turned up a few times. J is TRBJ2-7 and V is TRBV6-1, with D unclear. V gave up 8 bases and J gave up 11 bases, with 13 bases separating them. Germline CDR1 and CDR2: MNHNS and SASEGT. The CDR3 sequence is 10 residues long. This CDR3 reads CASGSPPKYF. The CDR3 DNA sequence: TGTGCCAGCGGATCTCCCCCGAAGTACTTC.

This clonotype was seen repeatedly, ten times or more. This chain's CDR3 is CASSLLTGANVLTF. The CDR3 DNA follows: TGTGCCAGCAGTTTGCTTACGGGGGCCAACGTCCTGACTTTC. This rearrangement joins TRBV12-3 or TRBV12-4 to TRBJ2-6; D gene ambiguous. The V end was cut by 3 bases, the J end by 4 bases, with 7 bases between. The CDR3 totals 14 residues.

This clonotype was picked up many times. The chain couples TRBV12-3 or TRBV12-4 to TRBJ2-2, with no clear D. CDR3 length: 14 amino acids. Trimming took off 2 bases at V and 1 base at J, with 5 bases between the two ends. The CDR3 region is CASSLTRNTGELFF. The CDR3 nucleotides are TGTGCCAGCAGTTTAACGCGGAACACCGGGGAGCTGTTTTTT.

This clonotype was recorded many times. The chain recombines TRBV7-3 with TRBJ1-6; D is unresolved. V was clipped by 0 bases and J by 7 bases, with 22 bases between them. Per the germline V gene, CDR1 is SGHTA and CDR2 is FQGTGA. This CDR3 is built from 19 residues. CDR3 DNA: TGTGCCAGCAGCTTAACGGAGCGGGGAAGCGGCCTTTGGAATTCACCCCTCCACTTT. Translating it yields CASSLTERGSGLWNSPLHF.

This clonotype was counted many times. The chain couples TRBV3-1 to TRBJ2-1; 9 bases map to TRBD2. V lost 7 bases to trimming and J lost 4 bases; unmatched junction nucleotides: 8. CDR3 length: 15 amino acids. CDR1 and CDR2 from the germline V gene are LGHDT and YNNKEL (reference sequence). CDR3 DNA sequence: TGTGCCAGCACCCAGGTGCTAGCGGGATACAATGAGCAGTTCTTC. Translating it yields CASTQVLAGYNEQFF.

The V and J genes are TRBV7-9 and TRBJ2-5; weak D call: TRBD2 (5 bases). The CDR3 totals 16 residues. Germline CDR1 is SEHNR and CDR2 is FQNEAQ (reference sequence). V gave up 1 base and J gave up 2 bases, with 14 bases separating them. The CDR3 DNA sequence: TGTGCCAGCAGCTTAGTAGGGAGCGGAGAACAAGAGACCCAGTACTTC. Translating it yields CASSLVGSGEQETQYF.

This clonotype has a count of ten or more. DNA of the CDR3: TGCAGCGTTAGGAGGGGCCGGGAGACCCAGTACTTC. Translated, it gives CSVRRGRETQYF. This rearrangement joins TRBV29-1 to TRBJ2-5; the D gene is possibly TRBD2 (6 bases). CDR3 length equals 12 residues. The germline V gene encodes CDR1 SQVTM and CDR2 ANQGSEA. The V gene lost 5 bases and the J gene lost 5 bases, with 12 bases spanning the gap. The full variable domain, with the rest looked up from reference TRBV29-1 and TRBJ2-5, is SAVISQKPSRDICQRGTSLTIQCQVDSQVTMMFWYRQQPGQSLTLIATANQGSEATYESGFVIDKFPISRPNLTFSTLTVSNMSPEDSSIYLCSVRRGRETQYFGPGTRLLVL.

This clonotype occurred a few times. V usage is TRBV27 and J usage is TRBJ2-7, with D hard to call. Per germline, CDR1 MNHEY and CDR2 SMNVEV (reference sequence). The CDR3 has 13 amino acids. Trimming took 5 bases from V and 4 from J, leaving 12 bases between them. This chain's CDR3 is CASSQVMGYEQYF. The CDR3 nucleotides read TGTGCCAGCAGTCAGGTAATGGGATACGAGCAGTACTTC.